The source of this T cell receptor beta chain is a study of T cells in Graves' hyperthyroidism and ophthalmopathy. CDR1 and CDR2 (germline): ENHRY, SYGVKD. The CDR3 consists of 13 residues. Trimming took off 4 bases at V and 3 bases at J, with 10 bases between the two ends. This clonotype was observed a handful of times. Its antigen is still unknown. Using RNA transcripts as the source, TCR beta CDR3 regions were amplified. An initial round of RT-PCR targeting the TCR CDR3 relied on the HTBI primer set. TCRdb redid the calling of the multiplex PCR reads with MiXCR, one entry per CDR3 protein. Of roughly 420,000 distinct CDR3 sequences detected, about 13% appear once; the ten largest clones hold about 4.9%. Study-level points and caveats: Among clonotypes expanded in thyroid above 0.001, most were also found in blood.

The sample taken for sequencing was blood. The chain is built from TRBV10-3 and TRBJ2-7; D gene unclear. The sequence came from a woman aged 18-30 years with Graves' hyperthyroidism. For the CDR3, the DNA is TGTGCCATCAGTGGACGCCCGAACTACGAGCAGTACTTC. Translated: CAISGRPNYEQYF.